This TCR beta chain appears in the sequencing data of a study of tumor-infiltrating lymphocytes in localized non-small cell lung cancer (dated by TCRdb to 2020 to 2022). General notes on the study: The cohort covered several histologies, both smokers and never-smokers, and patients whose samples were collected after neoadjuvant chemotherapy. Resected tumor tissue and uninvolved lung tissue described as non-adjacent to the tumor were contributed by each patient, with both tissues obtained from the same patient. Alongside flow cytometry, multiplex immunofluorescence, RNA-seq, exome sequencing and proteomics, TCR sequencing was applied to the same patients as one of several integrated assays. In total, the ICON cohort consisted of approximately 160 surgical patients with localized non-small cell lung cancer who had their tumors resected. A total of about 59 patients were part of the paired comparison of immunoSEQ T-cell fraction between tumor and uninvolved lung. Study-wide conclusions, independent of this receptor: In line with immunofluorescence CD3 counts, TCRbeta sequencing supported higher T cell infiltration in tumors compared with uninvolved lung tissue. Recurrence-free survival showed no association with tumor T-cell fraction measured by TCR sequencing (p = 0.61). Different pieces of the same tissue were used for different assays, so technical variation could not be separated from intratumor heterogeneity. TCR-derived T-cell fraction did not differ between the flow cytometry-defined immunotypes IM1 (good prognosis) and IM2 (poor prognosis). Because assay coverage varied across patients depending on available tissue quantity, TCR sequencing was performed for only a subset of the cohort.

Enrollment in ICON was initiated in April 2016, and the last patient was enrolled in the second half of 2018. In a subcohort of 76 patients, fresh tumor and matched uninvolved tissue were collected for in-depth immune analyses, with TCR sequencing among those analyses. DNA isolated from bulk tissue, without cell sorting, was used for TCR sequencing. V drops 9 bases and J drops 0 bases, leaving 14 bases in between. Spanning cysteine to phenylalanine, the CDR3 consists of 14 amino acids. Only the CDR3 DNA is retained, 42 bases long and in frame from the first base. CDR1 SNHLY and CDR2 FYNNEI were looked up in the germline V gene. As to this clone: Its antigen has not been determined. Base quality data are lacking; no much larger clone is found one base away.

The immunoSEQ assay used for TCR sequencing gave the T-cell fraction in both tumor and uninvolved lung tissue. The study's processing was this. For survival analysis, patients were split into high (upper tertile) and low (lower two tertiles) T-cell fraction groups and compared by log-rank test. A signed-rank test was used to test paired tumor versus uninvolved lung differences in T-cell fraction. TCRdb limited this immuneACCESS table to in-frame rearrangements with V and J called. A share of clones is missing; checked studies link under half to unresolved V genes, and the rest is unexplained. V, J and clone size were drawn from that table, and D and trimming were deduced from the DNA. The sample profile shows some 15,000 clones; approximately 73% of them were found once. 4.3% of the sample is held by the ten biggest clonotypes.

What was sequenced was lung tumor tissue. The receptor comes from a human donor with non-small cell lung cancer. The rearrangement joined TRBV2 to TRBJ1-1; the D gene is possibly TRBD1, with 5 bases matching. The CDR3 loop reads CARSLQGMNTEAFF. The bases read TGTGCCAGGTCCTTGCAGGGCATGAACACTGAAGCTTTCTTT.